This T cell receptor beta chain was sequenced during a study of PD-L1 blockade in urothelial cancer. Background on the study: The authors examined blood 3 weeks (second dose) and 6 weeks after treatment start. Findings of the study overall: Larger 3-week expansion of tumor-associated blood clones was seen in durable-benefit patients.

Time point in this sample: peripheral blood 6 weeks after treatment start. Measured with immunoSEQ multiplex PCR; TCRdb has only the in-frame clones, and not every one. The sample shows about 36,000 clones, about 80% of them seen only once. This clone was seen a single time. Its cognate antigen is unknown. This specimen was PBMCs, taken around atezolizumab (anti-PD-L1) treatment. The receptor comes from a middle-aged man with urothelial cancer.

The CDR3 DNA reads TGTGCCAGCAGCTCTCCAGACAGCTACGAGCAGTACTTC. Its protein product is CASSSPDSYEQYF. The V call is TRBV5-4, the J call TRBJ2-7, with TRBD1 as a possible D gene (5 bases). Trimming took off 3 bases at V and 3 bases at J, with 10 bases between the two ends. This CDR3 is 13 amino acids long. Germline CDR1 reads SGHNT; CDR2 reads YYREEE (reference sequence).